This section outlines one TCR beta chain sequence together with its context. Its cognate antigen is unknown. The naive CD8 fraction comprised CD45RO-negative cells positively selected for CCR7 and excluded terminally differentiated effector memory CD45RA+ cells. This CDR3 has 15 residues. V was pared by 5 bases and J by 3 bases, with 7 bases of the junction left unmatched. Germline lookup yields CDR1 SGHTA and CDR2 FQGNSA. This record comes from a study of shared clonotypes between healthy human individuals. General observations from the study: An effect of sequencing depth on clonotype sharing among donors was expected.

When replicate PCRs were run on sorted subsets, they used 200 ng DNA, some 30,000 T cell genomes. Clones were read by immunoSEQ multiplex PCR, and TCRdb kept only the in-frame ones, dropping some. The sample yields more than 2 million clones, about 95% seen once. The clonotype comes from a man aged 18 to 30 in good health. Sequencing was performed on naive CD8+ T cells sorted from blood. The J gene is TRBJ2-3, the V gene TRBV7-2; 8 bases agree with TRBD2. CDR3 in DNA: TGTGCCAGCAGCACCGGGACTAGTGGGACAGATACGCAGTATTTT. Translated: CASSTGTSGTDTQYF.